Presented here are 18 T cell receptor beta chains from one specimen sequenced in a study of blood T cell repertoires in COVID-19 (dated by TCRdb to the early 2020s). To prepare the library, the immunoSEQ multiplex PCR assay was applied. As stored in TCRdb, this immuneACCESS dataset retains in-frame rearrangements with V and J assigned. A fraction of the clones does not appear; measured against another copy, unresolved V genes explain less than half of the discrepancy, and the remainder lacks a known reason. In this sample the table shows fewer than 300,000 clones, 90% of which occur a single time. The top ten clones comprise 0.95% to 1.3% of the sample. The sequencing sample was made of PBMCs or T cells enriched from blood (not recorded which). The receptors originated from a woman in her twenties or thirties who had recovered from COVID-19.

The chain employs TRBV5-4 and TRBJ2-1; 12 bases fit TRBD2. V was clipped by 3 bases and J by 8 bases; unmatched bases: 6. This CDR3 region has 15 residues. The germline CDR1 and CDR2 sequences are SGHNT and YYREEE (reference sequence). The CDR3 coding sequence is TGTGCCAGCAGCTCTAGCGGGAGGGCCCAGGATGAGCAGTTCTTC. Translated, it gives CASSSSGRAQDEQFF.

The chain joins TRBV10-2 to TRBJ1-4; D unclear. CDR1 is WSHSY and CDR2 is SAAADI in the germline V gene. CDR3 size: 11 residues. V gave up 3 bases and J gave up 7 bases, with 3 bases separating them. The DNA of the CDR3 is TGCGCCAGCAGTGAACTTGAAAAACTGTTTTTT. This encodes CASSELEKLFF.

V is TRBV5-1 and J is TRBJ1-1; TRBD1 agrees at 10 bases. CDR1 is SGHRS, CDR2 YFSETQ, per germline. With 5 bases clipped from V and 5 bases from J, the junction kept 6 bases outside the gene matches. The CDR3 consists of 14 residues. CDR3: CASRPGQGLTEAFF. As DNA, the CDR3 is TGCGCCAGCAGACCGGGACAGGGGTTGACTGAAGCTTTCTTT.

The chain links TRBV7-2 to TRBJ2-7; D possibly corresponds to TRBD2 (9 bases). Per germline, CDR1 SGHTA and CDR2 FQGNSA. The V end was cut by 4 bases, the J end by 4 bases, with 23 bases between. This CDR3 is 17 amino acids long. In nucleotides, the CDR3 is TGTGCCAGCAGCTCTCAGGGGGCCGGGACTAGCATTTACGAGCAGTACTTC. It yields the protein CASSSQGAGTSIYEQYF.

This chain uses TRBV4-1 with TRBJ2-7, with D possibly TRBD1 on 6 matching bases. V lost 0 bases and J lost 3, with 12 bases in between. Germline V lookup: CDR1 MGHRA, CDR2 YSYEKL. The length of the CDR3 is 15 residues. DNA for the CDR3: TGCGCCAGCAGCCAAGACGGACAGAGACACTACGAGCAGTACTTC. Its protein product is CASSQDGQRHYEQYF.

V is TRBV3-1 (or the pseudogene TRBV3-2) and J is TRBJ2-3; D possibly corresponds to TRBD1 (6 bases). Trimming stripped 4 bases from V and 2 bases from J, with 16 bases between. This CDR3 has 16 amino acids. Per the germline V gene, CDR1 is LGHDT and CDR2 is YNNKEL (reference sequence). In DNA form, the CDR3 reads TGTGCCAGCAGCCCTGGGGGACACGCTACCACAGATACGCAGTATTTT. This gives the protein CASSPGGHATTDTQYF.

This chain joins TRBV2 and TRBJ2-7, with TRBD1 as a possible D gene (6 bases). The germline V gene encodes CDR1 SNHLY and CDR2 FYNNEI. Deletions cut 7 bases from V and 5 bases from J, with 15 bases between. The CDR3 contains 13 residues. CDR3 sequence reads: CASITDRRHEQYF. As DNA, the CDR3 is TGTGCCAGCATTACAGACAGGCGCCACGAGCAGTACTTC.

This sequence joins TRBV12-2 and TRBJ2-1; the table gives TRBD2 as D, unverified against the DNA. TRBV12-2 is noted as a pseudogene. The CDR3 extends over 14 amino acids. The CDR3 bases are TGTGCAAGTCGCCTCCCTTGTAGGCGGAATGAGCAGTTCTTC. It encodes CASRLPCRRNEQFF.

The chain combines TRBV15 with TRBJ2-1, with D unclear. Trimming took off 0 bases at V and 9 bases at J, with 9 bases between the two ends. Germline-derived CDR1 and CDR2 are LNHNV and YYDKDF (reference sequence). CDR3 length: 13 amino acids. The CDR3, as DNA: TGTGCCACCAGCAGAGATCTCGGAGCTGAGCAGTTCTTC. This sequence encodes CATSRDLGAEQFF.

Remarks on this clone: This CDR3 is also generated by other DNA sequences in the sample. This rearrangement joins TRBV18 to TRBJ2-7; 7 bases map to TRBD1. The CDR3 contains 13 residues. V was clipped by 4 bases and J by 0 bases; unmatched bases: 0. Germline V gene lookup returns CDR1 KGHSH and CDR2 LQKENI. CDR3 nucleotides: TGTGCCAGCTCACGGGACAGCTCCTACGAGCAGTACTTC. Its protein product is CASSRDSSYEQYF.

V is TRBV6-5 and J is TRBJ2-2, with D unclear. Germline assignment: CDR1 MNHEY and CDR2 SVGAGI. V lost 5 bases and J 5 bases, leaving 12 bases between the germline ends. This CDR3 contains 14 residues. The CDR3 bases are TGTGCCAGCAGTCGCTCACGAGGAACCGGGGAGCTGTTTTTT. Translated: CASSRSRGTGELFF.

The chain recombines TRBV6-6 with TRBJ1-2; D gene ambiguous. The CDR3 is 14 residues long. Per germline, CDR1 MNHNY and CDR2 SVGAGI (reference sequence). V shed 0 bases and J shed 8 bases, with 13 bases lying between them. DNA of the CDR3: TGTGCCAGCAGTTACTCTTCAGGTCAACAAGGCTACACCTTC. Translated: CASSYSSGQQGYTF.

The gene calls are TRBV2 and TRBJ1-1, with D perhaps matching TRBD1 (5 bases). The V end lost 7 bases, the J end lost 3 bases, and 6 bases lay between the germline ends. CDR1 is SNHLY and CDR2 is FYNNEI in the germline V gene. This CDR3 comprises 11 residues. The CDR3 DNA reads as TGTGCCAGCACGGGGGACACTGAAGCTTTCTTT. Translating it yields CASTGDTEAFF. The entire variable domain, with the rest obtained from reference TRBV2 and TRBJ1-1, is as follows: EPEVTQTPSHQVTQMGQEVILRCVPISNHLYFYWYRQILGQKVEFLVSFYNNEISEKSEIFDDQFSVERPDGSNFTLKIRSTKLEDSAMYFCASTGDTEAFFGQGTRLTVV.

The CDR3 nucleotides read TGTGCCAGCAGTTACTCGGGACAGCACAATCAGCCCCAGCATTTT. This gives the protein CASSYSGQHNQPQHF. The rearrangement links TRBV6-5 to TRBJ1-5, with 7 bases lining up with TRBD1. The length of the CDR3 is 15 residues. The germline CDR1 and CDR2 sequences are MNHEY and SVGAGI. V lost 0 bases and J lost 3; bases outside the gene matches: 2.

The chain employs TRBV7-2 and TRBJ1-3; D is unresolved. Germline loops: CDR1 SGHTA, CDR2 FQGNSA. V was cut by 5 bases and J by 3 bases, with 11 bases left in between. The CDR3 loop spans 14 amino acids. CDR3 protein: CASSPPQVGNTIYF. The CDR3, as DNA: TGTGCCAGCAGCCCCCCCCAGGTTGGAAACACCATATATTTT.

V and J are TRBV24-1 and TRBJ1-1; the D is unclear. This CDR3 has 15 residues. V was shortened by 3 bases and J by 0 bases, with 10 bases between the two germline ends. Germline V lookup: CDR1 KGHDR, CDR2 SFDVKD. The CDR3 is CATSDTRGMNTEAFF. Here the CDR3 DNA reads TGTGCCACCAGTGATACGCGAGGGATGAACACTGAAGCTTTCTTT.

The V and J genes are TRBV5-4 and TRBJ1-1; TRBD1 matches 9 bases. This CDR3 comprises 15 residues. The germline V gene encodes CDR1 SGHNT and CDR2 YYREEE (reference sequence). Losses at the gene ends were 4 bases for V and 3 bases for J; bases not matched to a gene: 7. The CDR3 region is CASSMRTGDYTEAFF. The CDR3 region has the DNA TGTGCCAGCAGCATGAGGACAGGGGACTACACTGAAGCTTTCTTT. Complete variable domain (other parts from reference TRBV5-4 and TRBJ1-1): ETGVTQSPTHLIKTRGQQVTLRCSSQSGHNTVSWYQQALGQGPQFIFQYYREEENGRGNFPPRFSGLQFPNYSSELNVNALELDDSALYLCASSMRTGDYTEAFFGQGTRLTVV.

The chain couples TRBV13 to TRBJ2-3, with a tentative D call TRBD1 (6 bases). The germline V gene has CDR1 PRHDT and CDR2 FYEKMQ (reference sequence). V was shortened by 3 bases and J by 2 bases, with 9 bases between the two germline ends. The CDR3 is 14 amino acids. CDR3 sequence: CASSFRQDTDTQYF. The CDR3 DNA reads TGTGCCAGCAGCTTCCGACAGGACACAGATACGCAGTATTTT.